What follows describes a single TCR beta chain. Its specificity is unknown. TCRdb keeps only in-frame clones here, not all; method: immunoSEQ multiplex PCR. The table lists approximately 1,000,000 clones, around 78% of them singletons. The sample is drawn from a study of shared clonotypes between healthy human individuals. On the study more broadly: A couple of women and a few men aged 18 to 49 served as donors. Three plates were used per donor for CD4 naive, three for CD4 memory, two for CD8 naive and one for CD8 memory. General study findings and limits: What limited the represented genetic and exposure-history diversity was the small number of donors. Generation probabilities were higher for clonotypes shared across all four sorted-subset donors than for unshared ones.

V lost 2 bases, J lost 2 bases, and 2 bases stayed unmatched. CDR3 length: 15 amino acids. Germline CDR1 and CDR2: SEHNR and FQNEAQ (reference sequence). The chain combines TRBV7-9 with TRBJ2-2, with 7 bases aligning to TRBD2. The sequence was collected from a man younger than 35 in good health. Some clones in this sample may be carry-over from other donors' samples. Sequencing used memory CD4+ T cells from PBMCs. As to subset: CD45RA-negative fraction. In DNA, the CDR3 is TGTGCCAGCAGCTTAAGCGGGGCCAACACCGGGGAGCTGTTTTTT. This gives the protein CASSLSGANTGELFF.